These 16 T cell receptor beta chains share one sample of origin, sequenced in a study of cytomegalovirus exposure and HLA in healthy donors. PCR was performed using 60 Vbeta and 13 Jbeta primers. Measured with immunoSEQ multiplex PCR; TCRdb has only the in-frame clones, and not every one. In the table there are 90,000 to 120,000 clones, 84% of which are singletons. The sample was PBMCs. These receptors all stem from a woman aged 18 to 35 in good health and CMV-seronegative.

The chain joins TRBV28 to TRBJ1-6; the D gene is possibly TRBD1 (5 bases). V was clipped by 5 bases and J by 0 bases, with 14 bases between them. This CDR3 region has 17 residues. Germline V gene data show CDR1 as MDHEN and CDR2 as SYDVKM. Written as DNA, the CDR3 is TGTGCCAGCAGTCCCCCAGGGATAAGCTCCTATAATTCACCCCTCCACTTT. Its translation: CASSPPGISSYNSPLHF.

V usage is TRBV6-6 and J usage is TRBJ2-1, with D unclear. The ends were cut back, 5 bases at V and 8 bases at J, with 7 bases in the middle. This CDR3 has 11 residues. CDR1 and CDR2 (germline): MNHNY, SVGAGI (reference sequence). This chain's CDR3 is CASSLIDEQFF. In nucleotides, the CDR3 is TGTGCCAGCAGTCTTATAGATGAGCAGTTCTTC.

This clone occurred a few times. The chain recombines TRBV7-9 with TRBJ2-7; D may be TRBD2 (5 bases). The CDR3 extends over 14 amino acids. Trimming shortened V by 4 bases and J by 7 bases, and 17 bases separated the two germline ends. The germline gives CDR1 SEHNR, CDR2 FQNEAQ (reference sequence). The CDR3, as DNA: TGTGCCAGCAGCTCGACACATAGCTCGGGAGAGCAGTACTTC. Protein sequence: CASSSTHSSGEQYF.

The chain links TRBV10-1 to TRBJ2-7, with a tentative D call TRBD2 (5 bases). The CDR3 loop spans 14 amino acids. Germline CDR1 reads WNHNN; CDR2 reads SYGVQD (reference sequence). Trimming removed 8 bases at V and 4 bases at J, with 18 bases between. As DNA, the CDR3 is TGCGCCAGCCTCTTGCTGGCGGGCATATACGAGCAGTACTTC. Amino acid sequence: CASLLLAGIYEQYF.

CDR3 sequence reads: CATRKPRRRGRDTEAFF. CDR3 in DNA: TGTGCCACCAGAAAGCCCAGACGGCGGGGGAGGGACACTGAAGCTTTCTTT. The rearrangement links TRBV2 to TRBJ1-1, with a possible D match to TRBD1 (5 bases). Per the germline V gene, CDR1 is SNHLY and CDR2 is FYNNEI. CDR3 length: 17 residues. The V gene lost 10 bases and the J gene lost 3 bases, with 27 bases spanning the gap.

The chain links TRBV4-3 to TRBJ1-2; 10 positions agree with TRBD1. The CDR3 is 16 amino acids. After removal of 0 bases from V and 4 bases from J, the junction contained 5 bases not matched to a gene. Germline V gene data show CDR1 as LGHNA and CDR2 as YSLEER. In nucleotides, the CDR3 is TGCGCCAGCAGCCAAGACCGACAGGGGGCGTTCTATGGCTACACCTTC. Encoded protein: CASSQDRQGAFYGYTF.

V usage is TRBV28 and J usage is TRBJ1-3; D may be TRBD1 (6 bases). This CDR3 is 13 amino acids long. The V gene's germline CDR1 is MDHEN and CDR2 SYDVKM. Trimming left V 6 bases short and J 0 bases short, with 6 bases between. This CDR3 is CASRGASGNTIYF. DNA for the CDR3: TGTGCCAGCAGGGGGGCCTCTGGAAACACCATATATTTT. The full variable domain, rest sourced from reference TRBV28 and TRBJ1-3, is DVKVTQSSRYLVKRTGEKVFLECVQDMDHENMFWYRQDPGLGLRLIYFSYDVKMKEKGDIPEGYSVSREKKERFSLILESASTNQTSMYLCASRGASGNTIYFGEGSWLTVV.

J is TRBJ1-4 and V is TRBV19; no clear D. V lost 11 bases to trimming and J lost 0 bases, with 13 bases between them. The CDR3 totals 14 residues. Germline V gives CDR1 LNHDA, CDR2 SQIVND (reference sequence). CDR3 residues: CADVTGTTNEKLFF. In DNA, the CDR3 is TGTGCCGACGTTACCGGGACAACTAATGAAAAACTGTTTTTT.

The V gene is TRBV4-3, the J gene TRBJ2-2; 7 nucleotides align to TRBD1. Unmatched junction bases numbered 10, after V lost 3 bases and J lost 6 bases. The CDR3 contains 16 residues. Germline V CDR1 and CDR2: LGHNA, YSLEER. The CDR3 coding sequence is TGCGCCAGCAGCCACGCACAGGGGTACTATGCCGGGGAGCTGTTTTTT. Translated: CASSHAQGYYAGELFF.

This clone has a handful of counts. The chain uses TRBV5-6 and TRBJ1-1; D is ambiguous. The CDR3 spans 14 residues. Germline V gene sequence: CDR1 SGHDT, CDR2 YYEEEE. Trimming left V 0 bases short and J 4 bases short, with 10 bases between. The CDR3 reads CASSLASRSTEAFF. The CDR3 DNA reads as TGTGCCAGCAGCTTGGCTTCCCGGAGCACTGAAGCTTTCTTT.

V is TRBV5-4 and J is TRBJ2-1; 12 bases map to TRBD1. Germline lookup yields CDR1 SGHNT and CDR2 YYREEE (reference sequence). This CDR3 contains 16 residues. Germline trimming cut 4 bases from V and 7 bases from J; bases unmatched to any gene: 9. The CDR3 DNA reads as TGTGCCAGCAGCCCCACCGGGACAGGGGGCCTAAATGAGCAGTTCTTC. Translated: CASSPTGTGGLNEQFF. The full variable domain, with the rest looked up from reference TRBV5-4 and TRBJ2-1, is ETGVTQSPTHLIKTRGQQVTLRCSSQSGHNTVSWYQQALGQGPQFIFQYYREEENGRGNFPPRFSGLQFPNYSSELNVNALELDDSALYLCASSPTGTGGLNEQFFGPGTRLTVL.

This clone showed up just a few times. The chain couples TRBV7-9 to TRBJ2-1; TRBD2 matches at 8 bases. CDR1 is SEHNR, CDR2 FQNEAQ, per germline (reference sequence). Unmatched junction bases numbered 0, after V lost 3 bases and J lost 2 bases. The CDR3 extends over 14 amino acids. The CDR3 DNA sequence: TGTGCCAGCAGCTTGACTAGCGCCTACAATGAGCAGTTCTTC. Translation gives CASSLTSAYNEQFF.

The CDR3 spells CASSGTGTGELFF. CDR3 in DNA: TGTGCCAGTTCCGGGACAGGCACCGGGGAGCTGTTTTTT. The chain joins TRBV19 to TRBJ2-2, with TRBD1 matching 8 bases. The trim removed 8 bases at V and 4 bases at J, leaving 3 bases unmatched. This CDR3 comprises 13 residues. Looked up from germline, CDR1 is LNHDA and CDR2 is SQIVND (reference sequence).

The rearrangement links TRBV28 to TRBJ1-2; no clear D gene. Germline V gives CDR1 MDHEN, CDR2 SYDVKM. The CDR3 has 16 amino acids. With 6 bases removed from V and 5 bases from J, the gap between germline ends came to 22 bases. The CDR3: CASRQVRLRGLYGYTF. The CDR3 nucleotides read TGTGCCAGCAGGCAAGTTCGATTGAGAGGCCTATATGGCTACACCTTC.

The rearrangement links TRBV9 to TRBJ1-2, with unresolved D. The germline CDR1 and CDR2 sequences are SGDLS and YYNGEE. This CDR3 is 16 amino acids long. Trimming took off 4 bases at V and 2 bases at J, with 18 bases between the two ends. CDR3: CASSPGVQRENYGYTF. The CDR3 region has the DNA TGTGCCAGCAGCCCAGGCGTCCAGCGGGAAAACTATGGCTACACCTTC.

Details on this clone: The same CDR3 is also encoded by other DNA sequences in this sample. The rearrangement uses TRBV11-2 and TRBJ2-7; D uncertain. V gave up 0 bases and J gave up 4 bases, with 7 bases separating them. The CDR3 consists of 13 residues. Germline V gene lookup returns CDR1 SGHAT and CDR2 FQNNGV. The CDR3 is CASSLDRAYEQYF. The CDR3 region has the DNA TGTGCCAGCAGCTTAGACCGCGCATACGAGCAGTACTTC.